This TCR beta chain was recorded in a study of shared clonotypes between healthy human individuals. Study-wide points: Depth was large, yet rarefaction showed that sorted-subset sequencing was incomplete. Generally, naive subsets (rather than memory subsets) showed larger estimated richness.

About this clone: Its antigen is still unknown.

The method was immunoSEQ multiplex PCR; TCRdb's version includes in-frame clones alone and lacks a portion of them. The table records about 610,000 clones, roughly 97% of them present only once. Trimming shortened V by 1 base and J by 4 bases, and 11 bases separated the two germline ends. The CDR3 totals 14 residues. Germline V CDR1 and CDR2: SGHRS, YFSETQ. Sequencing was carried out using naive CD4+ T cells sorted from blood. Subset here: CD45RA+ positively selected. The gene calls are TRBV5-1 and TRBJ2-5; D gene ambiguous. This receptor was taken from a woman in her thirties in good health. CDR3 sequence reads: CASSLSGLGETQYF. CDR3 bases: TGCGCCAGCAGCTTGTCCGGGTTGGGAGAGACCCAGTACTTC.